The TCR beta chain described here comes from a study of blood T cells in healthy people across ages. Study-wide background: Capture via template switching afforded approximately one barcoded beta molecule per two T cells.

Primers used in a second PCR of about 7 to 12 cycles were a sample-barcoded 5' primer and a J-beta primer mix. TCRdb used MiXCR to reprocess the 5' RACE reads, holding one entry per CDR3 protein. Among about 720,000 distinct CDR3 sequences listed, around 25% were seen once. Trimming cost V 0 bases and J 2 bases, with 7 bases left between them. CDR1 and CDR2 from the germline V gene are MNHEY and SVGAGI. This CDR3 spans 14 amino acids. This same sample was also part of a study on T cells of mothers and their children.

The TCR comes from a boy aged 10-17 years in good health. The chain recombines TRBV6-5 with TRBJ1-1; D is unclear. The sequenced sample was blood. CDR3 in amino acids: CASSYSPSNTEAFF. As DNA, the CDR3 is TGTGCCAGCAGTTACTCACCGAGTAACACTGAAGCTTTCTTT.